Below, 6 T cell receptor beta chains from the same sample are listed, as sequenced in a study of PD-L1 blockade in urothelial cancer. The time point: pretreatment peripheral blood. The protocol was immunoSEQ multiplex PCR, while the TCRdb copy is restricted to in-frame clones and leaves out a portion. The repertoire holds fewer than 60,000 clones, with about four fifths as singletons. This sample comprised PBMCs, obtained around atezolizumab (anti-PD-L1) treatment. The receptors come from a man aged 50 or older with urothelial cancer.

The chain is built from TRBV6-5 and TRBJ2-7; 9 bases agree with TRBD1. Looked up from germline, CDR1 is MNHEY and CDR2 is SVGAGI. The length of the CDR3 is 15 residues. V shed 6 bases, J shed 6 bases, and the junction held 12 bases outside the gene matches. The CDR3 loop is CASRLPGQGAVEQYF. CDR3 coding DNA: TGTGCCAGCAGACTACCGGGACAGGGCGCAGTCGAGCAGTACTTC.

The J gene is TRBJ1-3, the V gene TRBV7-9; 7 bases are shared with TRBD1. V was pared by 5 bases and J by 1 base, with 8 bases of the junction left unmatched. The CDR3 totals 16 residues. Per germline, CDR1 SEHNR and CDR2 FQNEAQ (reference sequence). The CDR3 region has the DNA TGTGCCAGCAGCAGAACAGGGGCGACGTCTGGAAACACCATATATTTT. Translation: CASSRTGATSGNTIYF.

The CDR3 loop is CASSQFLATETQYF. The CDR3 region has the DNA TGCGCCAGCAGCCAATTTCTAGCGACCGAGACCCAGTACTTC. V and J are TRBV4-1 and TRBJ2-5; tentatively, D is TRBD2 (6 bases). V was shortened by 2 bases and J by 5 bases, with 12 bases between the two germline ends. The CDR3 is 14 residues long. Germline CDR1 MGHRA, CDR2 YSYEKL.

The chain links TRBV15 to TRBJ1-5; no definite D call. In germline, CDR1 is LNHNV, CDR2 YYDKDF (reference sequence). CDR3 size: 18 residues. The V end was cut by 0 bases, the J end by 1 base, with 16 bases between. In nucleotides, the CDR3 is TGTGCCACCAGCAGAGATAGTAACACCGGGGTGAGCAATCAGCCCCAGCATTTT. Translation gives CATSRDSNTGVSNQPQHF.

The chain has TRBV7-9 and TRBJ2-7; D not resolved. Germline V CDR1 and CDR2: SEHNR, FQNEAQ (reference sequence). This CDR3 region has 16 residues. The V end lost 4 bases, the J end lost 0 bases, and 16 bases lay between the germline ends. CDR3 sequence reads: CASSSQLTFSSYEQYF. CDR3 DNA sequence: TGTGCCAGCAGCTCCCAACTGACTTTTAGCTCCTACGAGCAGTACTTC.

V usage is TRBV27 and J usage is TRBJ1-2, with no clear D. Germline CDR1 and CDR2: MNHEY and SMNVEV (reference sequence). Trimming took 2 bases from V and 5 from J, leaving 9 bases between them. This CDR3 has 13 amino acids. This CDR3 is CASSLGWSYGYTF. The CDR3 coding sequence is TGTGCCAGCAGTTTAGGATGGAGTTATGGCTACACCTTC.